This T cell receptor beta chain stems from a study of cytomegalovirus exposure and HLA in healthy donors. Study-wide results and caveats: Productive status was seen about 87% or about 30% of the time for most TCR beta V segments in an earlier analysis. The HLA-A and HLA-B alleles of most subjects were reportedly predicted accurately from TCR beta sequences.

13 Jbeta primers and 60 Vbeta primers were used for the PCR. Profiling relied on immunoSEQ multiplex PCR, and the TCRdb table lists in-frame clones only, not all of them. The sample has some 90,000 clones; approximately 75% are singletons. The CDR3 has 14 residues. The V segment lost 5 bases and the J segment 5 bases; nucleotides outside the gene matches: 7. The V gene's germline CDR1 is SGHVS and CDR2 FNYEAQ. This clone was found once. Its antigen is not identified. The clonotype originates from a female donor in good health and CMV-seropositive. Sequenced input: PBMCs. This chain links TRBV7-6 with TRBJ1-2, with 8 bases that match TRBD1. The CDR3 region has the DNA TGTGCCAGCAGCCTAGACAGGGGCGGGTATGGCTACACCTTC. As protein: CASSLDRGGYGYTF.